The 16 T cell receptor beta chains reported below all come from one sample, sequenced in a study of blood T cells in healthy people across ages. Using a J-beta primer mix together with a sample-barcoded 5' primer, a second PCR was run for roughly 6 to 12 cycles. TCRdb independently ran MiXCR on the 5' RACE reads; one entry per CDR3 protein. Of about 1.4 million distinct CDR3 sequences in the sample, 59% are singletons; the top ten hold roughly 7%. The sequenced material came from blood. These receptors originate from a man aged 18 to 30 in good health.

This clonotype was seen a handful of times. The chain is built from TRBV4-2 and TRBJ1-2; no reliable D call. CDR1 is LGHNA and CDR2 is YNFKEQ in the germline V gene. The CDR3 runs 16 residues. The V end was cut by 5 bases, the J end by 3 bases, with 19 bases between. The CDR3 is CASSGSVSGWDYGYTF. The DNA for the CDR3 is TGTGCCAGCAGCGGAAGCGTATCGGGATGGGACTATGGCTACACCTTC.

This clonotype has a handful of counts. The chain has TRBV12-3 or TRBV12-4 and TRBJ2-3; 8 bases are shared with TRBD2. CDR3 length equals 13 residues. V lost 7 bases and J lost 0; bases outside the gene matches: 0. In nucleotides, the CDR3 is TGTGCCAGCACTAGCGGGAGCACAGATACGCAGTATTTT. The encoded protein is CASTSGSTDTQYF.

V gene TRBV20-1 combines with J gene TRBJ2-1, with TRBD2 identical over 7 bases. CDR1 and CDR2 from the germline V gene are DFQATT and SNEGSKA (reference sequence). The CDR3 contains 16 residues. V lost 0 bases and J lost 4; bases outside the gene matches: 9. CDR3 loop: CSARDRASGYYNEQFF. The CDR3 nucleotides read TGCAGTGCTAGAGATCGAGCTAGCGGATATTACAATGAGCAGTTCTTC.

This clonotype was found a few times. The chain carries TRBV29-1 and TRBJ2-1, with D perhaps being TRBD1 or TRBD2 (5 bases each). The germline V gene has CDR1 SQVTM and CDR2 ANQGSEA. The CDR3 has 13 amino acids. V was pared by 4 bases and J by 12 bases, with 19 bases between. The CDR3 protein is CSVAGDPGRRQFF. The CDR3 coding sequence is TGCAGCGTTGCTGGGGACCCGGGACGACGGCAGTTCTTC.

This chain uses TRBV25-1 with TRBJ2-4; possible D gene TRBD1, 5 bases. Judging by the DNA end, TRBJ2-7 fits better; the J call may be wrong. The CDR3 sequence is 13 residues long. Germline values: CDR1 MGHDK, CDR2 SYGVNS. CDR3 sequence reads: CASSVRDFSEQYF. Here the CDR3 DNA reads TGTGCCAGCAGTGTCAGGGATTTCTCCGAGCAGTACTTC.

The chain couples TRBV5-1 to TRBJ2-1, with 11 nucleotides matching TRBD2. V lost 0 bases, J lost 2 bases, and 1 base stayed unmatched. From germline, CDR1 is SGHRS and CDR2 YFSETQ. The CDR3 is 16 amino acids. The CDR3 region has the DNA TGCGCCAGCAGCTTGGTGGGACTAGCGGCCTACAATGAGCAGTTCTTC. This sequence encodes CASSLVGLAAYNEQFF.

The rearrangement uses TRBV27 and TRBJ2-4; either TRBD1 or TRBD2 may supply D (5 bases each). The DNA end is a closer match to TRBJ2-7, so the J assignment may be wrong. In germline, CDR1 is MNHEY, CDR2 SMNVEV (reference sequence). The CDR3 runs to 15 residues. In DNA, the CDR3 is TGTGCCAGCAGTTTATCGATGGGACGGGCCTACGAGCAGTACTTC. Translated, it gives CASSLSMGRAYEQYF.

The V gene is TRBV20-1, the J gene TRBJ1-2; D is perhaps TRBD1 (6 bases). Deletions cut 5 bases from V and 4 bases from J, with 23 bases between. The CDR3 spans 16 residues. Germline V gene lookup returns CDR1 DFQATT and CDR2 SNEGSKA (reference sequence). The CDR3: CSAPRLNRQDGYGYTF. CDR3 bases: TGCAGTGCTCCACGCCTAAATCGACAGGACGGCTATGGCTACACCTTC.

This clonotype has just a few counts. The CDR3 bases are TGTGCCAGCAGCCCTTCTAGCGGAGTATACGAGCAGTACTTC. The encoded protein is CASSPSSGVYEQYF. The chain couples TRBV4-2 to TRBJ2-5; 7 positions match TRBD2. The J call may be wrong; the DNA end is better matched by TRBJ2-7. Germline loops: CDR1 LGHNA, CDR2 YNFKEQ. CDR3 length: 14 residues.

This clonotype showed up just a few times. The CDR3 DNA sequence: TGTGCCAGCGGACTAGCGGGGGCTAACAATGAGCAGTTCTTC. Protein: CASGLAGANNEQFF. The chain recombines TRBV27 with TRBJ2-1; TRBD2 matches at 13 bases. The CDR3 extends over 14 amino acids. Germline-derived CDR1 and CDR2 are MNHEY and SMNVEV (reference sequence). V gave up 8 bases and J gave up 5 bases; unmatched junction bases: 3.

The chain uses TRBV6-2 or TRBV6-3 and TRBJ1-2; 7 bases match TRBD1. This CDR3 is built from 15 residues. Germline V gene sequence: CDR1 MNHEY, CDR2 SVGEGT. The V and J ends lost 6 bases and 7 bases, in that order; junction bases with no gene match: 14. The CDR3 bases are TGTGCCAGCAGAGAAAGCTACAGGGGTGGCAGTGGCTACACCTTC. Translating gives CASRESYRGGSGYTF.

The chain joins TRBV5-6 to TRBJ1-2, with TRBD1 as a possible D gene (6 bases). V gave up 8 bases and J gave up 2 bases, with 13 bases separating them. Germline assignment: CDR1 SGHDT and CDR2 YYEEEE. CDR3 length equals 13 residues. The CDR3 here is CARSPTGNYGYTF. The DNA for the CDR3 is TGTGCCAGAAGCCCCACAGGGAACTATGGCTACACCTTC.

The chain is built from TRBV3-1 and TRBJ2-7; 9 bases line up with TRBD2. Unmatched junction bases numbered 3, after V lost 1 base and J lost 5 bases. This CDR3 region has 14 residues. CDR1 is LGHDT and CDR2 is YNNKEL in the germline V gene (reference sequence). CDR3 region: CASSQVLAGDEQYF. The CDR3 DNA follows: TGTGCCAGCAGCCAAGTGTTAGCGGGAGACGAGCAGTACTTC.

The table lists this clonotype with a few counts. This chain uses TRBV21-1 with TRBJ1-2. TRBV21-1 is given as a pseudogene. CDR3 length equals 16 residues. CDR3: CASSSRTRTVHYGYTF. DNA for the CDR3: TGTGCCAGCAGCTCCAGGACTAGGACCGTCCACTATGGCTACACCTTC.

A few counts support this clonotype. The rearrangement links TRBV25-1 to TRBJ2-5; perhaps D is TRBD1 or TRBD2 (5 bases each). V was cut by 4 bases and J by 11 bases, with 23 bases left in between. The CDR3 extends over 15 amino acids. CDR1 MGHDK and CDR2 SYGVNS come from the germline V gene. CDR3 nucleotide sequence: TGTGCCAGCAGTGCCAACCTCTTCGGTCGGGACGGGCAGTACTTC. This gives the protein CASSANLFGRDGQYF. The complete variable domain, with remaining parts taken from reference TRBV25-1 and TRBJ2-5, reads EADIYQTPRYLVIGTGKKITLECSQTMGHDKMYWYQQDPGMELHLIHYSYGVNSTEKGDLSSESTVSRIRTEHFPLTLESARPSHTSQYLCASSANLFGRDGQYFGPGTRLLVL.

The count of this clonotype is one. The rearrangement uses TRBV27 and TRBJ1-2; D perhaps matches TRBD1 (5 bases). V was shortened by 6 bases and J by 3 bases, with 14 bases between the two germline ends. This CDR3 spans 14 amino acids. Germline V gives CDR1 MNHEY, CDR2 SMNVEV (reference sequence). The DNA for the CDR3 is TGTGCCAGCAGCCCAATCGGGGGGGACTATGGCTACACCTTC. This codes for CASSPIGGDYGYTF.